The clone carrying this T cell receptor (beta chain) has just a few counts. As yet, its antigen is unknown. These data are taken from a study of beta chain features in type 1 diabetes. Study context: Age and gender were similar between patients and healthy donors, as were cell yields. Findings of the study overall: Among patients with Type 1 diabetes, TCRB CDR3s were moderately but significantly shorter in every one of the four CD4+ subsets.

The V and J ends lost 4 bases and 2 bases respectively, with 19 bases between them. Per germline, CDR1 SGDLS and CDR2 YYNGEE. This CDR3 comprises 16 residues. Expressed TCRB transcripts were sequenced after all isolated RNA was converted to cDNA. Around 3.57 million reads was the average for naive, central memory and regulatory T cell samples. Sequencing was performed with immunoSEQ multiplex PCR; in TCRdb, only in-frame clones are kept and a portion is missing. The sample contains some 150,000 clones, about 10% of which appear only once. The chain recombines TRBV9 with TRBJ2-7; a possible D gene is TRBD2 (5 bases). The TCR sequence derives from a man between 18 and 35 years old in good health. Sequencing used naive CD4+ T cells from blood. CDR3 sequence: CASSLQPLGSPYEQYF. As DNA, the CDR3 is TGTGCCAGCAGCCTCCAACCCCTGGGGAGCCCCTACGAGCAGTACTTC.